Shown below are 4 T cell receptor beta chains from a single sample sequenced in a study of blood T cell repertoires in COVID-19. The assay was immunoSEQ multiplex PCR, and TCRdb's table has in-frame clones only and misses some. The table has some 77,000 clones, roughly 80% seen once. Source material: peripheral blood. The receptor set was obtained from a woman aged 60-70 years with acute or convalescent COVID-19.

This clone turned up a few times. This chain joins TRBV4-1 and TRBJ1-4; TRBD1 agrees at 9 bases. V lost 4 bases and J lost 7; bases outside the gene matches: 7. CDR1 is MGHRA, CDR2 YSYEKL, per germline. CDR3 length: 15 amino acids. CDR3 region: CASSPRTGAGEKLFF. The CDR3 nucleotides are TGCGCCAGCAGCCCTCGGACAGGGGCGGGTGAAAAACTGTTTTTT.

The chain links TRBV18 to TRBJ1-4; 7 positions match TRBD1. Losses at the gene ends were 0 bases for V and 6 bases for J; bases not matched to a gene: 1. The CDR3 totals 14 residues. The V gene's germline CDR1 is KGHSH and CDR2 LQKENI. CDR3: CASSPPDRDEKLFF. Written as DNA, the CDR3 is TGTGCCAGCTCACCACCCGACAGGGATGAAAAACTGTTTTTT.

J is TRBJ1-6 and V is TRBV2; D might be TRBD1 (6 bases). V shed 8 bases and J shed 6 bases, with 14 bases lying between them. CDR3 length equals 14 residues. Germline CDR1 is SNHLY and CDR2 is FYNNEI. Here the CDR3 reads CASAWGQTNSPLHF. In DNA, the CDR3 is TGTGCCAGCGCGTGGGGACAAACTAATTCACCCCTCCACTTT.

The V call is TRBV19, the J call TRBJ2-1, with TRBD2 identical over 8 bases. The CDR3 is 15 amino acids. After removal of 3 bases from V and 0 bases from J, the junction contained 1 base not matched to a gene. Germline lookup yields CDR1 LNHDA and CDR2 SQIVND (reference sequence). DNA of the CDR3: TGTGCCAGTAGTATCAGCGGGGGCTCCTACAATGAGCAGTTCTTC. Translated: CASSISGGSYNEQFF.